Presented here are 26 T cell receptor beta chains from one specimen sequenced in a study of T cells in Graves' hyperthyroidism and ophthalmopathy. Amplification yielded TCR beta CDR3 regions, with RNA transcripts as the source. HTBI primers were used for first-round RT-PCR of the TCR CDR3. A single record per CDR3 protein comes from TCRdb applying MiXCR to the multiplex PCR reads. Found here are about 350,000 distinct CDR3 sequences, around 18% of them singletons; the top ten hold roughly 16%. The specimen sequenced was blood. These receptors were taken from a woman aged 40 to 50 with Graves' ophthalmopathy.

The chain links TRBV6-1 to TRBJ1-5, with D unclear. Germline V gene data show CDR1 as MNHNS and CDR2 as SASEGT. This CDR3 has 13 amino acids. The ends were cut back, 1 base at V and 5 bases at J, with 6 bases in the middle. CDR3 sequence (DNA): TGTGCCAGCAGTGAAGTCTCGGATCAGCCCCAGCATTTT. It specifies CASSEVSDQPQHF.

This clonotype was seen ten or more times. This chain uses TRBV6-4 with TRBJ1-1; 7 bases map to TRBD1. Germline CDR1 MRHNA, CDR2 SNTAGT. The V segment lost 7 bases and the J segment 0 bases; nucleotides outside the gene matches: 14. The CDR3 is made up of 17 amino acids. CDR3 in amino acids: CASIARGGGVLNTEAFF. CDR3 coding DNA: TGTGCCAGCATAGCCCGGGGAGGGGGCGTATTGAACACTGAAGCTTTCTTT.

V is TRBV6-1 and J is TRBJ1-5; 9 bases agree with TRBD1. Germline V gene data show CDR1 as MNHNS and CDR2 as SASEGT. This CDR3 has 15 residues. The junction had 6 bases not matched to a gene; V was cut back by 2 bases and J by 7 bases. DNA of the CDR3: TGTGCCAGCAGTGAACCAGCAGGGACAGGGCAGCCCCAGCATTTT. Protein: CASSEPAGTGQPQHF.

The sample holds many counts of this clonotype. The chain recombines TRBV18 with TRBJ1-2; TRBD1 might be the D (5 bases). Trimming left V 3 bases short and J 8 bases short, with 19 bases between. Germline V CDR1 and CDR2: KGHSH, LQKENI. CDR3 length: 15 amino acids. Here the CDR3 DNA reads TGTGCCAGCTCACCCGGGGCACAGTCCGATGGAGGCTACACCTTC. This translates into CASSPGAQSDGGYTF.

This clonotype has more than one count but fewer than ten. A read error may produce the germline difference seen at one junction end. The chain carries TRBV14 and TRBJ1-3; D possibly corresponds to TRBD1 (6 bases). Germline assignment: CDR1 SGHDN and CDR2 FVKESK. This CDR3 is 16 amino acids long. In DNA form, the CDR3 reads TGTGCCAGCAACCAACTGGACAGACCCGAGGGAAACACCATATATTTT. It specifies CASNQLDRPEGNTIYF.

This sequence joins TRBV12-3 or TRBV12-4 and TRBJ1-1; the D gene is possibly TRBD1 (6 bases). The V gene lost 1 base and the J gene lost 7 bases, with 13 bases spanning the gap. The CDR3 runs to 14 residues. CDR3 sequence (DNA): TGTGCCAGCAGTTTAGGGGCAGGGGCGGATGAAGCTTTCTTT. As protein: CASSLGAGADEAFF.

Worth noting for this clonotype: A much larger clone lies a single base off, so this may be a read error. This chain links TRBV29-1 with TRBJ1-2, with 9 positions matching TRBD1. The CDR3 sequence is 11 residues long. Germline-derived CDR1 and CDR2 are SQVTM and ANQGSEA. The CDR3 coding sequence is TGCATCGGGACAGGGTCGGAAGGCTACACCTTC. Translating gives CIGTGSEGYTF.

The chain uses TRBV28 and TRBJ2-7; possibly TRBD1 for D (8 bases). This CDR3 is 14 amino acids long. The germline V gene encodes CDR1 MDHEN and CDR2 SYDVKM. The V end lost 6 bases, the J end lost 1 base, and 13 bases lay between the germline ends. The CDR3 spells CASRTGGGSYEQYF. CDR3 bases: TGTGCCAGCAGAACAGGGGGGGGGTCCTACGAGCAGTACTTC.

This clonotype was recorded many times. This sequence joins TRBV6-5 and TRBJ2-1; tentatively, D is TRBD1 (6 bases). The V gene's germline CDR1 is MNHEY and CDR2 SVGAGI. V was cut by 5 bases and J by 4 bases, with 9 bases left in between. The CDR3 covers 13 residues. The CDR3 here is CASSRTVYNEQFF. In nucleotides, the CDR3 is TGTGCCAGCAGTCGGACAGTTTACAATGAGCAGTTCTTC.

This clonotype was found many times. The V and J genes are TRBV7-3 and TRBJ2-5, with 9 bases lining up with TRBD1. Trimming at V came to 4 bases and at J to 3 bases, leaving 6 bases not matched to a gene. The CDR3 runs to 15 residues. The germline gives CDR1 SGHTA, CDR2 FQGTGA. The CDR3 sequence: CASSSTDRGKETQYF. The DNA for the CDR3 is TGTGCCAGCAGCTCCACGGACAGGGGAAAAGAGACCCAGTACTTC.

This clonotype showed up many times. The chain combines TRBV28 with TRBJ1-3, with D perhaps TRBD1 (6 bases). CDR3 length: 18 amino acids. The germline V gene encodes CDR1 MDHEN and CDR2 SYDVKM. Trimming cost V 5 bases and J 2 bases, with 22 bases left between them. The CDR3 spells CASSPHPTGAGTGNTIYF. The CDR3 nucleotides read TGTGCCAGCAGTCCCCACCCGACAGGAGCGGGGACTGGAAACACCATATATTTT.

There are many counts of this clonotype. V is TRBV27 and J is TRBJ1-2, with 9 bases fitting TRBD1. Losses at the gene ends were 3 bases for V and 8 bases for J; bases not matched to a gene: 10. Germline CDR1 is MNHEY and CDR2 is SMNVEV (reference sequence). This CDR3 region has 15 residues. The CDR3 reads CASSFGTGWSWGYTF. The DNA of the CDR3 is TGTGCCAGCAGTTTCGGGACAGGGTGGAGTTGGGGCTACACCTTC.

This clonotype was observed many times. The chain uses TRBV15 and TRBJ1-5; TRBD1 might be the D (5 bases). Germline V gene data show CDR1 as LNHNV and CDR2 as YYDKDF (reference sequence). The V end was cut by 9 bases, the J end by 0 bases, with 12 bases between. The CDR3 is 14 residues long. The CDR3 loop reads CATGPPGSNQPQHF. The DNA of the CDR3 is TGTGCCACGGGACCCCCTGGTAGCAATCAGCCCCAGCATTTT. Together with reference TRBV15 and TRBJ1-5, the CDR3 gives the full variable domain: DAMVIQNPRYQVTQFGKPVTLSCSQTLNHNVMYWYQQKSSQAPKLLFHYYDKDFNNEADTPDNFQSRRPNTSFCFLDIRSPGLGDTAMYLCATGPPGSNQPQHFGDGTRLSIL.

This clonotype was seen repeatedly, ten times or more. The rearrangement uses TRBV12-3 or TRBV12-4 and TRBJ1-2; possibly TRBD1 for D (5 bases). Trimming took off 6 bases at V and 3 bases at J, with 17 bases between the two ends. CDR3 length: 15 residues. This CDR3 is CASRNYRTRDYGYTF. In nucleotides, the CDR3 is TGTGCCAGCAGGAACTACAGGACCCGGGACTATGGCTACACCTTC.

The sample holds many counts of this clonotype. The V and J genes are TRBV6-1 and TRBJ2-5, with 8 bases lining up with TRBD2. The CDR3 consists of 13 residues. CDR1 and CDR2 (germline): MNHNS, SASEGT. The trim removed 5 bases at V and 5 bases at J, leaving 4 bases unmatched. CDR3 DNA: TGTGCCAGCAGTCAGCGGGAGAGGGAGACCCAGTACTTC. It translates to CASSQRERETQYF.

The J gene is TRBJ2-7, the V gene TRBV30; 7 bases map to TRBD1. The CDR3 loop spans 13 amino acids. Germline CDR1 is GTSNPN and CDR2 is SVGIG (reference sequence). The V gene end was trimmed by 3 bases and the J gene end by 1 base; junction bases not matched to a gene: 3. The CDR3 DNA reads TGTGCCTGGAGGTTACAGGGGTCCTACGAGCAGTACTTC. The encoded protein is CAWRLQGSYEQYF.

The table lists this clonotype with many counts. This chain uses TRBV28 with TRBJ2-5, with 9 bases fitting TRBD2. Unmatched junction bases numbered 7, after V lost 4 bases and J lost 4 bases. There are 15 residues in the CDR3. Per the germline V gene, CDR1 is MDHEN and CDR2 is SYDVKM. CDR3 protein: CASSSAGGPRETQYF. Written as DNA, the CDR3 is TGTGCCAGCAGTTCAGCGGGAGGCCCGAGAGAGACCCAGTACTTC.

Concerning this clonotype itself: One junction end does not reproduce the germline sequence, and a read error may be involved. CDR3 bases: TGTGCCAGCACGCCCCCCCAAGTCCGTCAAGAGCCCCAGTACTTC. Its protein is CASTPPQVRQEPQYF. This chain uses TRBV6-1 with TRBJ2-5; D gene unclear. CDR3 length: 15 residues. Per the germline V gene, CDR1 is MNHNS and CDR2 is SASEGT.

Ten or more counts support this clonotype. The chain links TRBV20-1 to TRBJ2-1; 7 bases are shared with TRBD2. The CDR3 is made up of 13 amino acids. The junction had 6 bases not matched to a gene; V was cut back by 3 bases and J by 7 bases. CDR1 and CDR2 from the germline V gene are DFQATT and SNEGSKA (reference sequence). The CDR3 sequence is CSASGTTFNEQFF. CDR3 bases: TGCAGTGCTAGTGGGACTACCTTTAATGAGCAGTTCTTC.

The chain has TRBV4-3 and TRBJ1-3; D is ambiguous. Germline V CDR1 and CDR2: LGHNA, YSLEER. This CDR3 has 11 residues. Trimming pared 5 bases from V and 4 bases from J, leaving 3 bases between. The CDR3 protein is CASSKGNTIYF. The CDR3, as DNA: TGCGCCAGCAGCAAAGGAAACACCATATATTTT.

This clonotype was observed many times. V and J are TRBV5-1 and TRBJ2-4; a possible D gene is TRBD1 (6 bases). V lost 0 bases and J lost 6, with 10 bases in between. There are 14 residues in the CDR3. Germline V gene sequence: CDR1 SGHRS, CDR2 YFSETQ. CDR3 bases: TGCGCCAGCAGCTTGGGGGACACGAGAAACATTCAGTACTTC. This gives the protein CASSLGDTRNIQYF.

The chain recombines TRBV28 with TRBJ2-7, with 7 bases identical to TRBD1. J lost 5 bases, V lost 2 bases, and 6 bases had no gene match. Per germline, CDR1 MDHEN and CDR2 SYDVKM. The CDR3 spans 14 residues. The CDR3 loop is CASSLLDRTDEQYF. In nucleotides, the CDR3 is TGTGCCAGCAGTTTACTGGACAGGACGGACGAGCAGTACTTC.

Many counts were recorded for this clonotype. The chain links TRBV20-1 to TRBJ2-7, with 12 nucleotides matching TRBD1. The CDR3 covers 16 residues. The V gene's germline CDR1 is DFQATT and CDR2 SNEGSKA (reference sequence). Losses at the gene ends were 1 base for V and 4 bases for J; bases not matched to a gene: 8. The CDR3 protein is CSARGSGQGALYEQYF. The CDR3 DNA reads as TGCAGTGCTAGAGGCTCGGGACAGGGGGCATTGTACGAGCAGTACTTC.

This chain joins TRBV5-4 and TRBJ2-7; 13 bases agree with TRBD2. The CDR3 is 18 residues long. V dropped 3 bases and J dropped 5; count of bases not matched to a gene: 14. Germline assignment: CDR1 SGHNT and CDR2 YYREEE (reference sequence). The CDR3 region is CASSSLARTSGGWHEQYF. The CDR3 DNA is TGTGCCAGCAGCTCCCTCGCTAGGACTAGCGGGGGTTGGCACGAGCAGTACTTC.

This clonotype was counted at least ten times. The rearrangement joins TRBV19 to TRBJ1-1; D not certain. Trimming pared 5 bases from V and 8 bases from J, leaving 0 bases between. The CDR3 runs 8 residues. Germline-derived CDR1 and CDR2 are LNHDA and SQIVND (reference sequence). In DNA form, the CDR3 reads TGTGCCAGTAGTGAAGCTTTCTTT. Its protein is CASSEAFF.

There are a few counts of this clonotype. The DNA of the CDR3 is TGTGCCAGCAGTAAACAGGGAGCGGCCTACGAGCAGTACTTC. This translates into CASSKQGAAYEQYF. The chain couples TRBV13 to TRBJ2-7; maybe TRBD1 (6 bases). The CDR3 sequence is 14 residues long. Germline V gene lookup returns CDR1 PRHDT and CDR2 FYEKMQ (reference sequence). The V end was cut by 6 bases, the J end by 2 bases, with 14 bases between.